This paragraph covers one TCR beta chain sequence. Its antigen is not identified. MiXCR, applied by TCRdb to the RT-PCR reads, yields one record per CDR3 protein. The repertoire holds 650,000 to 800,000 distinct CDR3 sequences, with about 18% as singletons. This specimen belongs to a study of response to subunit inactivated influenza vaccine. This CDR3 is built from 15 residues. V was shortened by 0 bases and J by 1 base, with 10 bases between the two germline ends. The germline CDR1 and CDR2 sequences are SGHRS and YFSETQ. Notes on the study in general: The authors suggested that few new T cells are recruited per seasonal influenza vaccination.

This receptor was taken from a man aged 50 or older who received an inactivated influenza vaccine. The chain carries TRBV5-1 and TRBJ1-1; D unclear. The starting material was PBMCs from blood, obtained roughly 5 days after vaccination. The CDR3, as DNA: TGCGCCAGCAGCTTGGAGGGCAGATCGAACACTGAAGCTTTCTTT. Its protein is CASSLEGRSNTEAFF.